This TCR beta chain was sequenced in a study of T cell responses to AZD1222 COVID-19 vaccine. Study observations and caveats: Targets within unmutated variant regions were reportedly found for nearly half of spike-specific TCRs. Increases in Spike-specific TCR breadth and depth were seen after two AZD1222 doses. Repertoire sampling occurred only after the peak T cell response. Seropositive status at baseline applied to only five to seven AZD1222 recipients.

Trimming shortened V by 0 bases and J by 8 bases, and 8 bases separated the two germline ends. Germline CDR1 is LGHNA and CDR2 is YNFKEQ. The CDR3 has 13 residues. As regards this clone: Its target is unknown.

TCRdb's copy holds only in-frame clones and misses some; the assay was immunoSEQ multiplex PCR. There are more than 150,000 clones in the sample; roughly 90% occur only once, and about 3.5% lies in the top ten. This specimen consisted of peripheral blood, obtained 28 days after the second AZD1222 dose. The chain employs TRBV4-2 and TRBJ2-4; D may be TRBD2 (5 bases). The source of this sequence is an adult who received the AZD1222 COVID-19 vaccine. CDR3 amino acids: CASSQEGGDIQYF. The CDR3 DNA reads TGTGCCAGCAGCCAAGAAGGAGGTGACATTCAGTACTTC.